This entry describes one TCR beta chain. Its antigen is unknown. V dropped 2 bases and J dropped 15 bases, with 17 bases sitting between them. Germline assignment: CDR1 KGHSH and CDR2 LQKENI. There are 13 residues in the CDR3. Full-length variable regions came from constant-region reverse primers plus semi-nested Nested Universal Primer A PCR. TCRdb independently ran MiXCR on the 5' RACE reads; one entry per CDR3 protein. The sample includes roughly 57,000 distinct CDR3 sequences, 20% seen only once; the top ten take about 2.9%. Cells sorted as Tregs were CD4+, CD25+ and CD127-/low. Broader study findings: Whole repertoires were not studied in the larger cohort, only one V-J beta rearrangement. Tumor Treg TCRs overlapped most with tumor naive CD4+ cells.

Sequencing was carried out using tumor-infiltrating Tregs sorted from the breast tumor. The genes are TRBV18 and TRBJ2-4, with TRBD1 as a possible D gene (6 bases). The TCR was taken from a female donor with breast cancer. The CDR3 loop is CASSPATARGGYF. As DNA, the CDR3 is TGTGCCAGCTCACCAGCCACAGCCCGAGGGGGGTACTTC.